This record concerns one T cell receptor (beta chain) sequence. Its antigen remains undetermined. Base qualities were left out, and no much larger clone turns up one base away. The sample is drawn from a study of early T cells in non-severe SARS-CoV-2 infection listed by TCRdb under 2021. Some background on the complete study: Because TCR sequencing was done on bulk RNA from unsorted whole blood, the alpha and beta chains could not be paired.

V sheds 0 bases and J sheds 3 bases, leaving 6 bases between their ends. The CDR3 spans 13 residues, from the cysteine through the phenylalanine. Only the CDR3 DNA is retained, 39 bases long and in frame from the first base. The germline V gene sets CDR1 to LGHNA and CDR2 to YSLEER. On the study overall, not on this receptor specifically: VDJdb matching was skewed toward anti-spike CD8 responses and likely underestimated virus-specific expansions by missing private and CD4 specificities.

Library method: 5' RACE. Instrument used: NextSeq 500. The TCR library protocol attached unique molecular identifiers to individual cDNA molecules to correct for sequencing error and PCR bias. Both TCR alpha and beta chains were sequenced, and tight co-correlation was observed between alpha and beta sequence abundances in each sample. The published analysis was carried out like this. Decombinator V4 was used to annotate the V gene, J gene and CDR3 of the TCR sequences. TCRs were defined as expanded if a significant change between any two time points was detected under a Poisson model with p below 0.0001. TCR abundances were normalised to the total number of TCRs sequenced per sample and were expressed as counts per million. MAIT TCRs were defined by TRAV1-2 paired with TRAJ12, TRAJ20 or TRAJ33, and iNKT TCRs by TRAV10 paired with TRAJ18. A search of VDJdb, accessed on 1 November 2021, was run for TCRs annotated to CMV, EBV and SARS-CoV-2, with TCRs annotated for multiple antigens excluded. Using fastp trimming at Q25 and MiXCR clonotype assembly, TCRdb reanalyzed the public sequencing data and kept in-frame beta chains. CDR3 protein duplicates are merged, each entry listing the most common genes and DNA. Here the V and J calls rest on TCRdb's processing, not on the authors' analysis. This sample gives 70,000 or so distinct CDR3 sequences in total; under 15% of them show up just once. The top ten clonotypes cover 1.3% of the sample.

Set within a cohort of healthcare workers in London, UK, this nested case-control study involved weekly PCR testing of nasopharyngeal swabs along with blood sampling. Healthcare workers were enrolled in the week of the UK lockdown, from 23 to 31 March 2020, and were followed every week for up to about 16 weeks. The specimen sequenced was whole blood. The receptor's source is an adult who was a healthcare worker with PCR-confirmed SARS-CoV-2 infection or an uninfected control (not recorded which). The chain couples TRBV4-3 to TRBJ2-7, with no D gene named confidently. The CDR3 here reads CASSQDIYYEQYF. The DNA is TGCGCCAGCAGCCAAGACATTTACTACGAGCAGTACTTC.